The table lists the clone carrying this TCR beta chain with a few counts. Method: immunoSEQ multiplex PCR; TCRdb's copy keeps in-frame clones and lacks some. The sample consists of approximately 84,000 clones, over 80% of them appearing once. The sample originates from a study of blood T cell repertoires in COVID-19. This sequence originates from a human donor in a cohort sampled during active COVID-19. The sequenced sample consisted of peripheral blood.

DNA of the CDR3: TGTGCCAGTAGTCCCACGAGCTACAATGAGCAGTTCTTC. Its protein product is CASSPTSYNEQFF. The V gene is TRBV19, the J gene TRBJ2-1; D is uncertain. Trimming left V 5 bases short and J 3 bases short, with 8 bases between. Germline lookup yields CDR1 LNHDA and CDR2 SQIVND (reference sequence). This CDR3 region has 13 residues. Full variable domain (missing parts from reference TRBV19 and TRBJ2-1): DGGITQSPKYLFRKEGQNVTLSCEQNLNHDAMYWYRQDPGQGLRLIYYSQIVNDFQKGDIAEGYSVSREKKESFPLTVTSAQKNPTAFYLCASSPTSYNEQFFGPGTRLTVL.